This TCR beta chain was obtained from a study of metastatic and nonmetastatic thyroid tumors. Patients underwent thyroid surgery, and none had received any treatment before it. This clone was detected ten times or more. TCRdb redid the clone calls on the PCR reads using MiXCR. The data hold some 15,000 clones, with roughly an eighth observed a single time. The length of the CDR3 is 12 residues. Deletions cut 0 bases from V and 9 bases from J, with 7 bases between. Germline V CDR1 and CDR2: SGHKS, YYEKEE (reference sequence). The J gene is TRBJ2-1, the V gene TRBV5-5, with D uncertain. Sequencing used tumor tissue. This TCR derives from a female donor with papillary thyroid cancer or a benign thyroid nodule (not recorded which). Some clones in this sample may be carry-over from other donors' samples. CDR3 loop: CASSLEKAEQFF. The CDR3 DNA sequence: TGTGCCAGCAGCTTGGAGAAGGCTGAGCAGTTCTTC.